This is a list of T cell receptor beta chains from one sample in a study of CD8 T cells in Susac syndrome. Each CDR3 protein is one row after TCRdb ran MiXCR on the immunoSEQ multiplex PCR reads. The top ten hold about 0.15% of the sample, which has approximately 210,000 distinct CDR3 sequences, about 95% seen once. Sample: CD4+ T cells from PBMCs. The receptors come from a human donor with Susac syndrome. The CDR3 runs from the conserved cysteine through the conserved F or W. The D gene is left open where the match is weak. Size tells how often a clone was seen (once, few, many) or the class of an expanded clone, and some rows leave it out.

size | J | D | V | DNA | CDR3
- | TRBJ2-3 | TRBD2 | TRBV2 | TGTGCCAGCAGAAGTAGTAGCGGGGGGTGGGATACGCAGTATTTT | CASRSSSGGWDTQYF
- | TRBJ2-3 | TRBD1 | TRBV15 | TGTGCCACCAGCAGAGATGGTCCAGGACAGGAGTACACAGATACGCAGTATTTT | CATSRDGPGQEYTDTQYF
- | TRBJ2-1 | TRBD1 | TRBV7-3 | TGTGCCAGCAGCTCCGTGCAGACAGGGAAGAATGAGCAGTTCTTC | CASSSVQTGKNEQFF
- | TRBJ1-1 | - | TRBV5-4 | TGTGCCAGCAGCCCCGAGTGGGCAACCGGGGACACTGAAGCTTTCTTT | CASSPEWATGDTEAFF
once | TRBJ2-1 | - | TRBV6-5 | TGTGCCGTATCGGCCGGGGATGAGCAGTTCTTC | CAVSAGDEQFF
once | TRBJ2-5 | - | TRBV9 | TGTGCCAGCAGCGTAGGGAGGGAAGAGACCCAGTACTTC | CASSVGREETQYF
- | TRBJ1-2 | TRBD1 | TRBV12-3/TRBV12-4 | TGTGCCAGCAGGGTTCAGGGGGAAGGCTGGTATGGCTACACCTTC | CASRVQGEGWYGYTF
- | TRBJ1-5 | - | TRBV10-3 | TGTGCCATCAAGATGGGGCGGCCCCAGCATTTT | CAIKMGRPQHF
- | TRBJ2-7 | - | TRBV30 | TGTGCCTGGAGCTACGACGGGGACGAGCAGTACTTC | CAWSYDGDEQYF
once | TRBJ2-7 | - | TRBV29-1 | TGCAGCGTTCGAGACATATACTCCTACGAGCAGTACTTC | CSVRDIYSYEQYF
- | TRBJ2-1 | - | TRBV5-6 | TGTGCCAGCACCGGGGACTTCAATGAGCAGTTCTTC | CASTGDFNEQFF
- | TRBJ1-6 | TRBD1 | TRBV5-1 | TGCGCCAGCAGCCCAAACCCCGGACAGGGAAATAATTCACCCCTCCACTTT | CASSPNPGQGNNSPLHF
- | TRBJ2-7 | - | TRBV20-1 | TGCAGTGCTAGAGGCCCGACGACAGAGGCTTACGAGCAGTACTTC | CSARGPTTEAYEQYF
- | TRBJ1-2 | TRBD1 | TRBV4-3 | TGCGCCAGCAGCCAAACCGGGACAGAATATGGCTACACCTTC | CASSQTGTEYGYTF
- | TRBJ1-2 | - | TRBV5-1 | TGCGCCAGCAGTTGGGAAGGAGAGGCCTATGGCTACACCTTC | CASSWEGEAYGYTF
- | TRBJ1-2 | TRBD1 | TRBV3-1 | TGTGCCAGCAGCCAAGGTCGGACAGGGGGCGACTATGGCTACACCTTC | CASSQGRTGGDYGYTF
- | TRBJ2-7 | - | TRBV27 | TGTGCCAGCAGTTCCCTAAGCTCCTACGAGCAGTACTTC | CASSSLSSYEQYF
- | TRBJ1-1 | TRBD1 | TRBV27 | TGTGCCAGCCACCCATTGGGACAGCGGTCGTCTGAAGCTTTCTTT | CASHPLGQRSSEAFF
- | TRBJ2-2 | TRBD2 | TRBV5-4 | TGTGCCAGCAGGTCTAGCGGGACGAACACCGGGGAGCTGTTTTTT | CASRSSGTNTGELFF